The present TCR beta chain was sequenced within a study of cytomegalovirus exposure and HLA in healthy donors (dated by TCRdb to about 2017). Background on the whole study: An earlier analysis of more than 550 of the donors reported 250 to 300 Gb of sequence data and 117 million unique TCR beta sequences obtained from around 190 million T cells. The aim of the study was to test whether cataloging public T cell receptors could identify signatures of past pathogen exposure. Around 300 gigabases of sequencing data and approximately 80 million unique TCR sequences were included in an early release covering about 700 HLA-typed donors. The later analysis used no new phenotypic data to find candidate immune exposures, relying instead on TCR beta sequences and their occurrence across donors. Among a few hundred genotyped donors of the cohort, an average of about 240,000 unique TCR beta nucleotide sequences were sequenced per donor, about a sixth of them non-productive. The number of donors typed differed by locus, with 629-630 for A, B, C, DRB1 and DQB1, 522 for DQA1, nearly 610 for DPA1, and around 450 for DPB1. An earlier analysis of 500 to 750 of the donors applied high-throughput TCR beta sequencing to assess whether each TCR beta V gene segment acted as functional or pseudogenic. Four or five DR-DQ haplotypes were handled as single units for association and clustering because linkage in the cohort was strong. A separate validation cohort of approximately 120 different subjects was used in addition to the roughly 700-subject first cohort. A later analysis re-examined previously published TCR beta repertoires from just over 650 donors and added high-resolution HLA genotyping to investigate patterns of TCR occurrence. All discovery cohort repertoires had been generated on a single sequencing platform. Donor age, sex, ethnicity and CMV serostatus were collected together with the repertoire data. In a later genetic analysis, genome-wide SNP genotypes for about three fifths of the 666 donors were used, and that subset was treated as a discovery cohort. Of the 398 genotyped donors, approximately 80% were placed in the genetic ancestry cluster associated with self-reported Caucasian donors. HLA typing included class I and class II loci at four-digit resolution. The study used immunosequencing to profile the T cell repertoires of 666 subjects and linked those repertoires to cytomegalovirus serostatus. The study combined high-throughput TCR immunosequencing, statistical association of individual TCRs with disease status, and machine learning to predict cytomegalovirus infection status.

V is shortened by 4 bases, J by 7 bases, and the region joining them spans 14 bases. Taken from the germline V gene, the CDR1 and CDR2 loops are SGHRS and YFSETQ. The CDR3 has 13 amino acids, counting the end cysteine and phenylalanine. The retained sequence is limited to the CDR3, 39 bases, with the frame set at the first base. Study-wide findings and limitations: Most TCR sequences were seen in very few donors, while some public TCRs were found in many individuals. When HLA alleles, especially DR and DQ, strongly co-occurred, TCR associations were difficult to assign to individual alleles. Because counts were too low, some 16 rarely observed V segments, including chromosome 9 orphons, were excluded from the earlier analysis of 587 of the donors. A cluster of highly shared sequence variants was judged likely to be a technical artifact of the sequencing pipeline. In a later analysis, TCR association rates were found to vary across HLA loci, with the most associated TCRs seen for DRB1 alleles and the fewest for HLA-C alleles. An earlier analysis of around 540 of the donors showed that most TCR beta V segments appeared in productive rearrangements either about 87% or about 30% of the time, which broadly matched IMGT annotations. An association between a missense DCLRE1C variant and V-gene and J-gene trimming of TCR beta chains was found in a later genetic analysis and replicated in an independent cohort. Some IMGT-functional V segments, including TRBV6-2 and TRBV6-3, could not be distinguished by the 87-base-pair reads and were therefore excluded. A further reported finding was that TCR beta sequences accurately predicted the HLA-A and HLA-B alleles for most subjects in the first cohort. CMV serostatus was the only immune exposure information available for the cohort. The classifier was reported to diagnose cytomegalovirus status with high specificity and sensitivity in both the original cohort and the validation cohort. The study gave a list of about 170 TCR beta chains associated with cytomegalovirus. It was suggested by the authors that the approach could potentially be generalized to other disease states and immunological phenotypes. This cohort had only TCR beta chains sequenced, and the lack of alpha or paired-chain data limited which features could be detected. Linkage disequilibrium might explain the correlated functional status among segregating V segments, but an unknown experimental factor could not be ruled out. Several of the top co-occurrence clusters appeared to be linked to parvovirus B19, influenza, CMV and Epstein-Barr virus, according to a later analysis. Because HLA typing was unavailable for some donors at each locus, only the typed subset was used in association tests. In a later analysis, HLA-associated TCR beta chains were found to be more clonally expanded and to have lower generation probabilities than equally common non-associated chains. According to a later genetic analysis, donors in an Asian-associated ancestry cluster had fewer N-insertions in productive TCRs than the approximately 710-donor mean. Presence/absence analyses assumed roughly uniform sequencing depth across donors, an assumption that may not hold. In a later analysis, some 18,000 TCR beta sequences were associated with specific HLA alleles at a false discovery rate of 0.05. Most CMV-associated TCR beta chains appeared to be HLA-restricted in a later analysis, and the HLA associations seemed to be driven largely by CMV exposure. In vitro tests confirmed that a few of the cytomegalovirus-associated TCR beta chains recognize cytomegalovirus antigens.

Points on this clone: There is no known antigen for this receptor. No much larger clone exists at a distance of one base, and base qualities are not known.

The cohort consisted of approximately 670 healthy bone marrow donors. Cohort members were all nominally healthy when sampled, although unrecorded immune exposures were likely present. The donor was CMV seropositive and was included in the group of some 290 seropositive cohort members. A peripheral blood sample was collected from each donor, and TCR beta sequencing was performed on peripheral blood mononuclear cells. Genomic DNA was extracted from the blood cell samples with the Qiagen DNeasy Blood Extraction Kit. Preparation of the library involved the immunoSEQ multiplex PCR assay. For the multiplex PCR, a mixture combining 60 forward primers for TCR Vbeta segments and 13 reverse primers for TCR Jbeta segments was used. The CDR3 region of rearranged TCR beta genes was amplified from genomic DNA by a multiplex PCR assay. On the Illumina HiSeq System, the amplified TCR beta libraries were sequenced as 87-base-pair reads. The paper's processing steps were these. In a later analysis, 77 million or so unique TCR beta chains were counted across the approximately 640 repertoires, and approximately 11 million of these chains were shared by at least two donors. Raw reads were error-corrected and collapsed into unique sequences with a nearest-neighbor algorithm that merged closely related sequences to remove PCR and sequencing errors. To assign V, D and J gene segments, CDR3 sequences were aligned to IMGT reference sequences. Each retained sequence needed at least a six-nucleotide match to both a V gene segment and a J gene segment. A rearrangement counted as productive if the CDR3 had no stop codons and remained in frame with V and J, and every other rearrangement counted as non-productive. CDR3 was defined according to IMGT convention as the region running from the second conserved V-encoded cysteine to the conserved J-encoded phenylalanine. In an earlier analysis of 587 of the donors, sequences lacking an unambiguous match to a single V gene segment were excluded. An earlier analysis of 550 to 650 of the donors classified V segments as functional when productive rearrangements were above 56.7% and as segregating when the standard deviation between donors was above 5%. A statistical classification framework was developed to diagnose cytomegalovirus status using the catalog of TCR beta chain sequences. V and J gene assignment, in a later analysis, came from comparing TCR nucleotide sequences with IMGT/GENE-DB human TR gene sequences. Using the TCRdist pipeline, a later analysis assigned CDR3 sequences along with most-parsimonious VDJ recombination scenarios. In a later analysis, every TCR beta chain was defined by the combination of its CDR3 amino acid sequence and its V-gene family, and reads without a unique V-gene family were dropped. A later analysis removed 592 highly shared, low-generation-probability nucleotide sequences to deal with suspected cross-contamination and a sequencing artifact. For each public chain, a later analysis derived a clonal expansion index from normalized ranks of inferred template counts within each repertoire. In a later analysis, generation probabilities were computed with a VDJ recombination model fitted to out-of-frame rearrangements, and the resulting probabilities were checked against IGoR. A later analysis scored TCR-TCR, TCR-HLA and TCR-CMV co-occurrence with hypergeometric tests, applying a repertoire-size bias correction to TCR pairs. False discovery rates were estimated in a later analysis by permuting HLA or CMV assignments 20 times. In a later analysis, co-occurring TCRs were grouped using DBSCAN, with TCRdist sequence similarity added in when clustering inside HLA-allele-positive subsets. Repertoires with fewer than 30,000 or more than 120,000 public chains were left out of co-occurrence clustering, as were five repertoires with anomalous nucleotide sharing. Held by TCRdb, this immuneACCESS table contains in-frame sequences only and omits some clones. Under half of the omission traces to an unresolved V gene where checked; the cause of the rest is unknown. Clone size and the V and J calls come from that table; the DNA yielded D and trimming. The sample table lists around 120,000 clones, approximately 78% of them with a count of one. Under 6% of the sample rests with the top ten.

This TCR came from a woman in her thirties or forties in good health and CMV-seropositive. The V and J segments used are TRBV5-1 and TRBJ1-1, with a tentative D gene TRBD1 over 5 matching bases. The material sequenced was PBMCs. The CDR3 protein: CASSVRVQGEAFF. The DNA sequence reads TGCGCCAGCAGCGTCAGGGTGCAGGGTGAAGCTTTCTTT.